The rows below give T cell receptor beta chains drawn from one sample of a study of CD8 T cells in ankylosing spondylitis. TCRdb reprocessed the 5' RACE reads with MiXCR, giving one entry per CDR3 protein. The table has tens of thousands of distinct CDR3 sequences, about 29% seen once. The sample comprised synovial fluid, either unsorted or a sorted T cell fraction (not recorded which). These receptors all stem from a male donor with ankylosing spondylitis. Both conserved end residues are part of each CDR3. Fields, in order: CDR3 length, J gene, V gene, D gene, clone size, CDR3 DNA, CDR3 protein. The D gene is left open where the match is weak. Some rows have no size entry. The others give once, few or many, or a class for an expanded clone.

cdr3_length: 13; j_call: TRBJ2-3; v_call: TRBV19; d_call: -; clone_size: -; cdr3_nt: TGTGCCAGTAGTATACCAGGGGAAGTCACGCAGTATTTT; cdr3_aa: CASSIPGEVTQYF
cdr3_length: 16; j_call: TRBJ1-1; v_call: TRBV7-2; d_call: TRBD1; clone_size: medium-sized; cdr3_nt: TGTGCCAGCAGCTCCATAGGGACAGGGAGGTGGACTGAAGCTTTCTTT; cdr3_aa: CASSSIGTGRWTEAFF
cdr3_length: 14; j_call: TRBJ2-1; v_call: TRBV5-4; d_call: TRBD2; clone_size: -; cdr3_nt: TGTGCCAGCAGCGTAAGCGGGATTTGGAATGAGCAGTTCTTC; cdr3_aa: CASSVSGIWNEQFF
cdr3_length: 15; j_call: TRBJ2-1; v_call: TRBV27; d_call: -; clone_size: many; cdr3_nt: TGTGCCAGCAGTTTAAGGGTGCCAGTTAGCAATGAGCAGTTCTTC; cdr3_aa: CASSLRVPVSNEQFF
cdr3_length: 13; j_call: TRBJ2-3; v_call: TRBV20-1; d_call: -; clone_size: few; cdr3_nt: TGCAGTGCCCCTATCGAGAGCTCAGATACGCAGTATTTT; cdr3_aa: CSAPIESSDTQYF
cdr3_length: 15; j_call: TRBJ2-5; v_call: TRBV7-2; d_call: TRBD2; clone_size: few; cdr3_nt: TGTGCCAGCGCAACCGGGACTAGCGGGAGTGAGACCCAGTACTTC; cdr3_aa: CASATGTSGSETQYF
cdr3_length: 13; j_call: TRBJ1-2; v_call: TRBV30; d_call: -; clone_size: many; cdr3_nt: TGTGCCTGGAGTGAAGGGGGACTGAATGGCTACACCTTC; cdr3_aa: CAWSEGGLNGYTF
cdr3_length: 17; j_call: TRBJ2-4; v_call: TRBV5-1; d_call: -; clone_size: -; cdr3_nt: TGCGCCAGCAGCCCCCCCCGGGCCCCGAAGAGAGGAAACATTCAGTACTTC; cdr3_aa: CASSPPRAPKRGNIQYF
cdr3_length: 14; j_call: TRBJ2-4; v_call: TRBV18; d_call: -; clone_size: -; cdr3_nt: TGTGCCAGCTCACGCGGTGGGACCAAAAACATTCAGTACTTC; cdr3_aa: CASSRGGTKNIQYF
cdr3_length: 15; j_call: TRBJ2-5; v_call: TRBV7-7; d_call: -; clone_size: -; cdr3_nt: TGTGCCAGCAGCTTAGACGTGGCCCTAAAAGAGACCCAGTACTTC; cdr3_aa: CASSLDVALKETQYF